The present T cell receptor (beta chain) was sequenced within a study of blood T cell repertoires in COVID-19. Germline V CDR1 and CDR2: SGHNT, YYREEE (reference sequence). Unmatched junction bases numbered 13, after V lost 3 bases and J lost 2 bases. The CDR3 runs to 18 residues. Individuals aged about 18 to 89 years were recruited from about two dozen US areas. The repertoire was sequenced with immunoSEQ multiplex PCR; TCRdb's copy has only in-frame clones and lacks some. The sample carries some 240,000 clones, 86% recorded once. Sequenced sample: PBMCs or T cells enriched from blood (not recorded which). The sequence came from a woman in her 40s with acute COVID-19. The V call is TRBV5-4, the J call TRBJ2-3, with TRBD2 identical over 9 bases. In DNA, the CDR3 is TGTGCCAGCAGCTCCCAAACCCGACTAGCGGATTACACAGATACGCAGTATTTT. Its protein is CASSSQTRLADYTDTQYF.